The TCR beta chain under discussion was sequenced for a study of T cell changes during pregnancy in multiple sclerosis. Libraries were prepared by immunoSEQ multiplex PCR; TCRdb keeps only in-frame clonotypes and omits some of them. The top ten hold under 10% of the sample, which has about 40,000 clones, roughly 90% seen once. The CDR3 is 14 residues long. With 3 bases clipped from V and 5 bases from J, the junction kept 6 bases outside the gene matches. Germline V gives CDR1 SEHNR, CDR2 FQNEAQ (reference sequence). The rearrangement joins TRBV7-9 to TRBJ2-5; 7 bases line up with TRBD1. The sequences come from CD8+ T cells from peripheral blood mononuclear cells, collected before pregnancy. The sequence was obtained from a female donor with multiple sclerosis, enrolled in a pregnancy study. For the CDR3, the DNA is TGTGCCAGCAGCTTTGTGGGCAGGGGGGAGACCCAGTACTTC. The encoded protein is CASSFVGRGETQYF.